This entry is about one T cell receptor (beta chain). Measured with immunoSEQ multiplex PCR; TCRdb has only the in-frame clones, and not every one. The sample consists of 110,000 or so clones, 88% of them appearing once. This entry belongs to a study of T cell responses to AZD1222 COVID-19 vaccine. The V and J ends lost 0 bases and 1 base respectively, with 12 bases between them. CDR1 and CDR2 from the germline V gene are SGDLS and YYNGEE. This CDR3 is built from 16 residues. The TCR originated in an adult who received the AZD1222 COVID-19 vaccine. V and J are TRBV9 and TRBJ2-3; TRBD2 is a possible D gene (6 bases). The sample in question was peripheral blood, obtained 28 days after the second AZD1222 dose. The CDR3 DNA reads as TGTGCCAGCAGCGTAGGGGCGGGGTTACGCACAGATACGCAGTATTTT. Its protein product is CASSVGAGLRTDTQYF.